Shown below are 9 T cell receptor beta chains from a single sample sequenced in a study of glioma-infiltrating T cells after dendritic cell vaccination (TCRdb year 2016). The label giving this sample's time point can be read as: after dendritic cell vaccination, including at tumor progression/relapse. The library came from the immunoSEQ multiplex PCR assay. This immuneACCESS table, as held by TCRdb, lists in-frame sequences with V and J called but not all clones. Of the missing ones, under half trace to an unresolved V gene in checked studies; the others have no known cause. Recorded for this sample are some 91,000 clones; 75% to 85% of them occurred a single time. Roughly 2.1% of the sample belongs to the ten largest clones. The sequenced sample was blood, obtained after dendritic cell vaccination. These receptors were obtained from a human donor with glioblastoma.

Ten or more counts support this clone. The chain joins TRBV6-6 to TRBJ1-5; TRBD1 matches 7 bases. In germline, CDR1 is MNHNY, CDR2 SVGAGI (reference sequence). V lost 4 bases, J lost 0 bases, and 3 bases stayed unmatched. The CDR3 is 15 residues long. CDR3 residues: CASSLYRGSNQPQHF. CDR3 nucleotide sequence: TGTGCCAGCAGTTTATACAGGGGTAGCAATCAGCCCCAGCATTTT.

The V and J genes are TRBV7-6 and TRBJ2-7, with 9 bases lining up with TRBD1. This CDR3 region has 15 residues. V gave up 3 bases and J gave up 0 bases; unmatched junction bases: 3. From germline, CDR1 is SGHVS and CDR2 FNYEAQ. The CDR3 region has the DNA TGTGCCAGCAGCTTTGGACAGGGGAGCTCCTACGAGCAGTACTTC. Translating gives CASSFGQGSSYEQYF. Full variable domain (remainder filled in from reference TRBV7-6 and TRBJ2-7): GAGVSQSPRYKVTKRGQDVALRCDPISGHVSLYWYRQALGQGPEFLTYFNYEAQQDKSGLPNDRFSAERPEGSISTLTIQRTEQRDSAMYRCASSFGQGSSYEQYFGPGTRLTVT.

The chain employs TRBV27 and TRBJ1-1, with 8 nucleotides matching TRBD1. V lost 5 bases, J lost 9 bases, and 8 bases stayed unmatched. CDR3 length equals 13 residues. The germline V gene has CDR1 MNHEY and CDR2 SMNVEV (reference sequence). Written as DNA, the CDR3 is TGTGCCAGCAGTCCGCCAACAGGGGGGAAAGCTTTCTTT. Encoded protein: CASSPPTGGKAFF.

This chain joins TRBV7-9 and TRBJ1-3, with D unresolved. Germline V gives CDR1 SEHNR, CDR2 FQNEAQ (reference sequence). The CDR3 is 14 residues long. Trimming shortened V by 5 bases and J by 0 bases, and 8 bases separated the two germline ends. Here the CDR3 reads CASSPVSSGNTIYF. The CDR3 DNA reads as TGTGCCAGCAGCCCCGTCTCCTCTGGAAACACCATATATTTT.

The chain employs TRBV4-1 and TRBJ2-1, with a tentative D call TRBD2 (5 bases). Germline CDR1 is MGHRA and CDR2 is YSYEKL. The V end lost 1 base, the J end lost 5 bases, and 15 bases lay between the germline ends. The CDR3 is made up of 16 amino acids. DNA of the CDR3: TGCGCCAGCAGCCAAGTCCCCACTAGGCCCGACAATGAGCAGTTCTTC. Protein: CASSQVPTRPDNEQFF.

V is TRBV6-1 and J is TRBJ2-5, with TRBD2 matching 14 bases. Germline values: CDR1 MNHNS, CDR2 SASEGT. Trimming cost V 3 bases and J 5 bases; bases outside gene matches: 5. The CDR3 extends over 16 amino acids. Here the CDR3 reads CASSEMTSGGAETQYF. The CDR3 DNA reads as TGTGCCAGCAGTGAGATGACTAGCGGGGGGGCTGAGACCCAGTACTTC.

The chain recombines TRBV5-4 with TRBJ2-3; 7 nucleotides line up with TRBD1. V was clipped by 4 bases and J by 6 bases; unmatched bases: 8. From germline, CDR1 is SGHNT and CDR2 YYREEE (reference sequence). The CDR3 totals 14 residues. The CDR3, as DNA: TGTGCCAGCAGCCCAGCAGGGGGAAGGGATACGCAGTATTTT. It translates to CASSPAGGRDTQYF.

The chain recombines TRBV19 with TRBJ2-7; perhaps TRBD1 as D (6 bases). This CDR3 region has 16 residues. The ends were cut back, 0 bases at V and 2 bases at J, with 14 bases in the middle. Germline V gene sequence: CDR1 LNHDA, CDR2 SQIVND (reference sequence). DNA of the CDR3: TGTGCCAGTAGTATAGAGGGGCAGGGGCGAACCTACGAGCAGTACTTC. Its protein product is CASSIEGQGRTYEQYF.

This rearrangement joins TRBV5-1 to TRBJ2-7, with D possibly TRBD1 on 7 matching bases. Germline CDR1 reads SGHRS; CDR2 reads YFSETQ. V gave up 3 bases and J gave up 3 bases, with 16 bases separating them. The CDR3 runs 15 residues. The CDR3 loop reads CASSWGDSRLYEQYF. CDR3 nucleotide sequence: TGCGCCAGCAGCTGGGGGGACAGCCGACTCTACGAGCAGTACTTC.